Following are 24 T cell receptor beta chains from one sample sequenced in a study of cytomegalovirus exposure and HLA in healthy donors. Primers included in the PCR were 60 Vbeta and 13 Jbeta primers. Clones were read by immunoSEQ multiplex PCR, and TCRdb kept only the in-frame ones, dropping some. The sample lists more than 150,000 clones, more than 75% occurring once. Source material: PBMCs. These receptors were taken from a girl under three years old in good health and CMV-seronegative.

This clone was seen a handful of times. The gene calls are TRBV7-9 and TRBJ1-2, with D possibly matching TRBD1 (6 bases). The CDR3 sequence is 14 residues long. Between the trimmed V and J ends, which lost 2 bases and 5 bases, there was a span of 12 bases. Per germline, CDR1 SEHNR and CDR2 FQNEAQ (reference sequence). The CDR3 protein is CASSLTGLGYGYTF. CDR3 bases: TGTGCCAGCAGCTTAACAGGGCTCGGTTATGGCTACACCTTC.

V and J are TRBV27 and TRBJ1-5; D might be TRBD1 (5 bases). Germline V gene sequence: CDR1 MNHEY, CDR2 SMNVEV (reference sequence). V was pared by 5 bases and J by 3 bases, with 11 bases between. The length of the CDR3 is 14 residues. The CDR3 region is CASSPRQFNQPQHF. In DNA, the CDR3 is TGTGCCAGCAGTCCCCGACAGTTCAATCAGCCCCAGCATTTT.

This sequence joins TRBV2 and TRBJ1-2; TRBD1 matches at 9 bases. Germline CDR1 is SNHLY and CDR2 is FYNNEI. The J segment lost 4 bases and the V segment lost 6 bases, leaving 9 bases of the junction unmatched. This CDR3 region has 15 residues. DNA for the CDR3: TGTGCCAGCAGGGGCGTCCGGGACAGGGTCTATGGCTACACCTTC. Translation: CASRGVRDRVYGYTF. Together with reference TRBV2 and TRBJ1-2, the CDR3 gives the full variable domain: EPEVTQTPSHQVTQMGQEVILRCVPISNHLYFYWYRQILGQKVEFLVSFYNNEISEKSEIFDDQFSVERPDGSNFTLKIRSTKLEDSAMYFCASRGVRDRVYGYTFGSGTRLTVV.

The rearrangement uses TRBV4-3 and TRBJ2-1, with D perhaps TRBD2 (5 bases). The CDR3 runs 17 residues. V shed 0 bases and J shed 5 bases, with 17 bases lying between them. Germline CDR1 is LGHNA and CDR2 is YSLEER. The CDR3: CASSQEALATVNNEQFF. The DNA for the CDR3 is TGCGCCAGCAGCCAAGAGGCCCTAGCTACCGTCAACAATGAGCAGTTCTTC.

The chain is built from TRBV4-2 and TRBJ2-7; possible D gene TRBD2, 5 bases. The germline V gene encodes CDR1 LGHNA and CDR2 YNFKEQ. The length of the CDR3 is 15 residues. Trimming shortened V by 1 base and J by 4 bases, and 14 bases separated the two germline ends. This CDR3 reads CASSQASGISYEQYF. In DNA form, the CDR3 reads TGTGCCAGCAGCCAAGCTTCCGGGATCTCATACGAGCAGTACTTC.

The V gene is TRBV19, the J gene TRBJ1-1; the D gene is possibly TRBD1 (6 bases). The CDR3 totals 15 residues. Per the germline V gene, CDR1 is LNHDA and CDR2 is SQIVND (reference sequence). V lost 5 bases to trimming and J lost 6 bases, with 19 bases between them. In DNA, the CDR3 is TGTGCCAGTAGTTCCCTCAGGGGCCTTAGCCCTGAAGCTTTCTTT. Translated, it gives CASSSLRGLSPEAFF. Using reference TRBV19 and TRBJ1-1 for the parts outside the CDR3, the full variable domain is DGGITQSPKYLFRKEGQNVTLSCEQNLNHDAMYWYRQDPGQGLRLIYYSQIVNDFQKGDIAEGYSVSREKKESFPLTVTSAQKNPTAFYLCASSSLRGLSPEAFFGQGTRLTVV.

This clone was seen a single time. The chain is built from TRBV15 and TRBJ2-2; the D gene is possibly TRBD1 (7 bases). The CDR3 is 15 amino acids. V was cut by 2 bases and J by 4 bases, with 11 bases left in between. In germline, CDR1 is LNHNV, CDR2 YYDKDF (reference sequence). Here the CDR3 DNA reads TGTGCCACCAGCAGAAGACAGGGAGGCACCGGGGAGCTGTTTTTT. This encodes CATSRRQGGTGELFF.

DNA for the CDR3: TGTGCCAGCAGCGTAGATCCGGACTCCTACGAGCAGTACTTC. Encoded protein: CASSVDPDSYEQYF. The V call is TRBV9, the J call TRBJ2-5; D is ambiguous. TRBJ2-7 explains the end of the DNA better; the J call may be wrong. CDR3 length: 14 residues. Germline assignment: CDR1 SGDLS and CDR2 YYNGEE.

The rearrangement uses TRBV10-3 and TRBJ1-2; TRBD1 is a possible D gene (6 bases). The CDR3 length is 15 residues. Trimming pared 0 bases from V and 11 bases from J, leaving 19 bases between. The germline V gene encodes CDR1 ENHRY and CDR2 SYGVKD. Here the CDR3 reads CAISESGGDIAGYTF. The CDR3 nucleotides read TGTGCCATCAGTGAGTCGGGAGGGGACATAGCAGGTTACACCTTC.

This chain connects TRBV4-3 to TRBJ2-7; 7 bases map to TRBD1. The CDR3 contains 15 residues. The V gene's germline CDR1 is LGHNA and CDR2 YSLEER. J lost 2 bases, V lost 2 bases, and 6 bases had no gene match. The CDR3 sequence is CASSQWTGEAYEQYF. CDR3 bases: TGCGCCAGCAGCCAATGGACAGGCGAAGCCTACGAGCAGTACTTC.

The chain joins TRBV29-1 to TRBJ2-1; weak D call: TRBD2 (5 bases). V dropped 3 bases and J dropped 9 bases, with 12 bases sitting between them. Looked up from germline, CDR1 is SQVTM and CDR2 is ANQGSEA. The length of the CDR3 is 12 residues. Written as DNA, the CDR3 is TGCAGCGTTGATAGTCCGGGGTCTGAGCAGTTCTTC. Translating it yields CSVDSPGSEQFF.

CDR3 sequence (DNA): TGTGCCAGCAGTGAACCGAGAGAAGCTTTCTTT. Translated, it gives CASSEPREAFF. This sequence joins TRBV6-1 and TRBJ1-1; D is uncertain. Trimming shortened V by 2 bases and J by 8 bases, and 6 bases separated the two germline ends. CDR3 length: 11 residues. The V gene's germline CDR1 is MNHNS and CDR2 SASEGT.

The chain combines TRBV13 with TRBJ2-7, with 7 positions matching TRBD1. CDR3 length: 15 residues. V dropped 2 bases and J dropped 2; count of bases not matched to a gene: 6. Germline V gene sequence: CDR1 PRHDT, CDR2 FYEKMQ (reference sequence). The CDR3 DNA sequence: TGTGCCAGCAGCTTAAGGCCCCAGGGGGCCTACGAGCAGTACTTC. Protein: CASSLRPQGAYEQYF. Drawing the rest from reference TRBV13 and TRBJ2-7, the complete variable domain is AAGVIQSPRHLIKEKRETATLKCYPIPRHDTVYWYQQGPGQDPQFLISFYEKMQSDKGSIPDRFSAQQFSDYHSELNMSSLELGDSALYFCASSLRPQGAYEQYFGPGTRLTVT.

DNA of the CDR3: TGTGCCAGCTCACCACTATCTTACGAGCAGTACTTC. The encoded protein is CASSPLSYEQYF. V gene TRBV18 combines with J gene TRBJ2-7; D uncertain. The germline V gene encodes CDR1 KGHSH and CDR2 LQKENI. This CDR3 is 12 amino acids long. With 1 base removed from V and 4 bases from J, the gap between germline ends came to 5 bases.

This chain joins TRBV10-1 and TRBJ2-7; perhaps TRBD2 as D (5 bases). CDR3 length: 13 amino acids. The germline CDR1 and CDR2 sequences are WNHNN and SYGVQD (reference sequence). The ends were cut back, 10 bases at V and 7 bases at J, with 20 bases in the middle. The CDR3 bases are TGCGCCACCAGAGCCGGGATTGACGTGGAGCAGTACTTC. It encodes CATRAGIDVEQYF.

The chain uses TRBV7-9 and TRBJ2-5; 7 nucleotides line up with TRBD2. The CDR3 covers 16 residues. Germline CDR1 SEHNR, CDR2 FQNEAQ (reference sequence). J lost 5 bases, V lost 1 base, and 10 bases had no gene match. CDR3 sequence (DNA): TGTGCCAGCAGCTTAGTGTTCCGCGGGAGTGGCGAGACCCAGTACTTC. Amino acid sequence: CASSLVFRGSGETQYF.

The J gene is TRBJ2-2, the V gene TRBV15, with D uncertain. Trimming shortened V by 5 bases and J by 4 bases, and 14 bases separated the two germline ends. This CDR3 region has 15 residues. Per the germline V gene, CDR1 is LNHNV and CDR2 is YYDKDF (reference sequence). The CDR3 sequence: CATSSYLVPTGELFF. In DNA form, the CDR3 reads TGTGCCACCAGCTCTTACTTAGTCCCCACCGGGGAGCTGTTTTTT.

DNA of the CDR3: TGCGCCAGCAGCTTAGACAGGCCTACTGAAGCTTTCTTT. Protein sequence: CASSLDRPTEAFF. This sequence joins TRBV5-1 and TRBJ1-1; possible D gene TRBD1, 6 bases. Trimming cost V 2 bases and J 5 bases, with 10 bases left between them. This CDR3 contains 13 residues. Germline assignment: CDR1 SGHRS and CDR2 YFSETQ. The whole variable domain, remainder taken from reference TRBV5-1 and TRBJ1-1, is KAGVTQTPRYLIKTRGQQVTLSCSPISGHRSVSWYQQTPGQGLQFLFEYFSETQRNKGNFPGRFSGRQFSNSRSEMNVSTLELGDSALYLCASSLDRPTEAFFGQGTRLTVV.

This clone was seen only once. This chain uses TRBV5-1 with TRBJ1-1, with no clear D. There are 14 residues in the CDR3. Germline V gene lookup returns CDR1 SGHRS and CDR2 YFSETQ. V was clipped by 5 bases and J by 0 bases, with 11 bases between them. The CDR3 reads CASRYEAMNTEAFF. The DNA of the CDR3 is TGCGCCAGCAGGTACGAGGCCATGAACACTGAAGCTTTCTTT.

The V call is TRBV5-1, the J call TRBJ2-5, with a tentative D call TRBD2 (6 bases). Germline assignment: CDR1 SGHRS and CDR2 YFSETQ. The V gene lost 0 bases and the J gene lost 2 bases, with 8 bases spanning the gap. The CDR3 runs to 14 residues. CDR3 bases: TGCGCCAGCAGCTTGGAGGGACTGCAAGAGACCCAGTACTTC. Translation gives CASSLEGLQETQYF. Together with reference TRBV5-1 and TRBJ2-5, the CDR3 gives the full variable domain: KAGVTQTPRYLIKTRGQQVTLSCSPISGHRSVSWYQQTPGQGLQFLFEYFSETQRNKGNFPGRFSGRQFSNSRSEMNVSTLELGDSALYLCASSLEGLQETQYFGPGTRLLVL.

The J gene is TRBJ2-1, the V gene TRBV7-2; D remains ambiguous. This CDR3 is 14 amino acids long. The germline V gene has CDR1 SGHTA and CDR2 FQGNSA. The germline V and J ends were trimmed by 5 bases and 8 bases, with 16 bases remaining between them. DNA for the CDR3: TGTGCCAGCAGCCTTCCTCGCCTACTACATGAGCAGTTCTTC. It yields the protein CASSLPRLLHEQFF.

V and J are TRBV2 and TRBJ1-1; TRBD1 matches at 9 bases. CDR3 size: 13 residues. Trimming removed 6 bases from V and 3 bases from J; junction bases left unmatched: 2. Germline lookup yields CDR1 SNHLY and CDR2 FYNNEI. CDR3 amino acids: CASSRTGDTEAFF. CDR3 coding DNA: TGTGCCAGCAGCCGGACAGGGGACACTGAAGCTTTCTTT.

The chain links TRBV30 to TRBJ2-1; 8 bases are a match to TRBD2. J lost 1 base, V lost 1 base, and 15 bases had no gene match. Germline V gene lookup returns CDR1 GTSNPN and CDR2 SVGIG (reference sequence). The CDR3 is 19 residues long. CDR3 sequence (DNA): TGTGCCTGGAGTGGAGTGGCGGGGGGTCGGGCAAGTTCCTACAATGAGCAGTTCTTC. As protein: CAWSGVAGGRASSYNEQFF. Full variable domain (missing parts from reference TRBV30 and TRBJ2-1): SQTIHQWPATLVQPVGSPLSLECTVEGTSNPNLYWYRQAAGRGLQLLFYSVGIGQISSEVPQNLSASRPQDRQFILSSKKLLLSDSGFYLCAWSGVAGGRASSYNEQFFGPGTRLTVL.

V usage is TRBV9 and J usage is TRBJ2-1; D unclear. The V end lost 2 bases, the J end lost 9 bases, and 18 bases lay between the germline ends. The CDR3 is made up of 15 amino acids. CDR1 is SGDLS, CDR2 YYNGEE, per germline. For the CDR3, the DNA is TGTGCCAGCAGCGTTATCAGCGAGCCCCGCGGTGAGCAGTTCTTC. Translating gives CASSVISEPRGEQFF.